These 26 T cell receptor beta chains were all obtained from the same sample, sequenced in a study of blood T cell repertoires in COVID-19. Measured with immunoSEQ multiplex PCR; TCRdb has only the in-frame clones, and not every one. The profile shows about 76,000 clones, approximately 84% of them singletons. Sequenced material: peripheral blood. These receptors all stem from a man aged 60-69 years with COVID-19, enrolled during active disease.

The chain carries TRBV5-1 and TRBJ2-1; possible D gene TRBD1, 6 bases. CDR3 length: 15 amino acids. Trimming removed 2 bases at V and 4 bases at J, with 13 bases between. Germline V gene data show CDR1 as SGHRS and CDR2 as YFSETQ. The CDR3 sequence is CASSFFGQRYNEQFF. Written as DNA, the CDR3 is TGCGCCAGCAGCTTCTTTGGACAGAGATACAATGAGCAGTTCTTC.

The V gene is TRBV5-1, the J gene TRBJ2-1, with 7 bases lining up with TRBD1. Unmatched junction bases numbered 2, after V lost 0 bases and J lost 2 bases. The CDR3 length is 15 residues. The V gene's germline CDR1 is SGHRS and CDR2 YFSETQ. The CDR3 DNA sequence: TGCGCCAGCAGCTTGGTAGGGGGCACCTACAATGAGCAGTTCTTC. Its translation is CASSLVGGTYNEQFF. Together with reference TRBV5-1 and TRBJ2-1, the CDR3 gives the full variable domain: KAGVTQTPRYLIKTRGQQVTLSCSPISGHRSVSWYQQTPGQGLQFLFEYFSETQRNKGNFPGRFSGRQFSNSRSEMNVSTLELGDSALYLCASSLVGGTYNEQFFGPGTRLTVL.

In its sample, this clone was seen once. The V and J genes are TRBV24-1 and TRBJ2-1, with 7 bases aligning to TRBD2. Germline loops: CDR1 KGHDR, CDR2 SFDVKD. CDR3 size: 13 residues. V was clipped by 9 bases and J by 8 bases; unmatched bases: 9. The CDR3 is CATRSGTSYEQFF. In DNA, the CDR3 is TGTGCCACCCGAAGCGGGACCTCCTATGAGCAGTTCTTC.

This rearrangement joins TRBV12-5 to TRBJ1-2; TRBD1 agrees at 7 bases. Germline V CDR1 and CDR2: LGHNT, FRNRAP. Trimming removed 6 bases from V and 2 bases from J; junction bases left unmatched: 12. This CDR3 region has 16 residues. CDR3 residues: CASGSQLDRVNYGYTF. The DNA of the CDR3 is TGTGCTAGTGGCTCCCAACTCGACAGGGTAAACTATGGCTACACCTTC. The complete variable domain, with remaining parts taken from reference TRBV12-5 and TRBJ1-2, reads DARVTQTPRHKVTEMGQEVTMRCQPILGHNTVFWYRQTMMQGLELLAYFRNRAPLDDSGMPKDRFSAEMPDATLATLKIQPSEPRDSAVYFCASGSQLDRVNYGYTFGSGTRLTVV.

The gene calls are TRBV6-8 and TRBJ2-7, with D unresolved. Trimming removed 4 bases from V and 2 bases from J, with 12 bases in between. The CDR3 is made up of 14 amino acids. Germline CDR1 MNHGY, CDR2 SAAAGT. CDR3: CASSLARPPYEQYF. The CDR3 coding sequence is TGTGCCAGCAGTTTGGCCAGGCCCCCCTACGAGCAGTACTTC.

The chain links TRBV29-1 to TRBJ1-1; TRBD1 matches 7 bases. The CDR3 totals 13 residues. Germline lookup yields CDR1 SQVTM and CDR2 ANQGSEA. Germline trimming cut 4 bases from V and 5 bases from J; bases unmatched to any gene: 7. Here the CDR3 DNA reads TGCAGCGTTGGTCGACAGGGAAGTACTGAAGCTTTCTTT. Protein sequence: CSVGRQGSTEAFF.

The rearrangement links TRBV9 to TRBJ2-3, with D possibly matching TRBD2 (5 bases). CDR3 length equals 15 residues. Germline lookup yields CDR1 SGDLS and CDR2 YYNGEE. With 0 bases removed from V and 3 bases from J, the gap between germline ends came to 11 bases. The CDR3: CASSVVGVGTDTQYF. In DNA, the CDR3 is TGTGCCAGCAGCGTAGTGGGAGTGGGTACAGATACGCAGTATTTT.

V and J are TRBV6-5 and TRBJ2-1, with D unclear. This CDR3 spans 12 amino acids. In germline, CDR1 is MNHEY, CDR2 SVGAGI. The V and J ends lost 7 bases and 0 bases respectively, with 4 bases between them. This CDR3 reads CASIRSYNEQFF. CDR3 nucleotides: TGTGCCAGCATTCGCTCCTACAATGAGCAGTTCTTC.

The CDR3 nucleotides are TGTGCCAGCAGTACACCGTCGGGACAGAACTATGGCTACACCTTC. Amino acid sequence: CASSTPSGQNYGYTF. V is TRBV28 and J is TRBJ1-2; TRBD1 matches at 7 bases. V shed 5 bases and J 2 bases; nucleotides not matched to a gene: 8. This CDR3 region has 15 residues. Germline V gene sequence: CDR1 MDHEN, CDR2 SYDVKM.

J is TRBJ2-7 and V is TRBV10-1; a weak D match, TRBD2 (5 bases). Deletions cut 5 bases from V and 6 bases from J, with 14 bases between. The CDR3 loop spans 13 amino acids. Per germline, CDR1 WNHNN and CDR2 SYGVQD (reference sequence). CDR3 nucleotides: TGCGCCAGCAGTCGGACTGGGCTGGGCGAGCAGTACTTC. Protein: CASSRTGLGEQYF.

The chain joins TRBV7-6 to TRBJ1-3; D gene unclear. Trimming left V 1 base short and J 10 bases short, with 17 bases between. The CDR3 has 15 residues. From germline, CDR1 is SGHVS and CDR2 FNYEAQ. Here the CDR3 DNA reads TGTGCCAGCAGCTTAGGGTACCCTGTGGTCACTACCATATATTTT. This sequence encodes CASSLGYPVVTTIYF.

The chain carries TRBV6-1 and TRBJ2-5; a possible D gene is TRBD2 (5 bases). V shed 1 base and J shed 2 bases, with 17 bases lying between them. The CDR3 consists of 17 residues. Germline V CDR1 and CDR2: MNHNS, SASEGT. This CDR3 is CASSEEFWGEQQETQYF. As DNA, the CDR3 is TGTGCCAGCAGTGAAGAGTTCTGGGGAGAGCAACAAGAGACCCAGTACTTC.

The genes are TRBV20-1 and TRBJ2-3; D not resolved. V lost 4 bases, J lost 7 bases, and 9 bases lay in between. The CDR3 length is 11 residues. Germline V gene lookup returns CDR1 DFQATT and CDR2 SNEGSKA (reference sequence). CDR3 in DNA: TGCAGTGCTAATAGCCTTAATACGCAGTATTTT. This codes for CSANSLNTQYF.

The chain joins TRBV6-6 to TRBJ2-7; D is perhaps TRBD2 (6 bases). CDR3 length: 15 residues. Trimming left V 2 bases short and J 3 bases short, with 14 bases between. Germline lookup yields CDR1 MNHNY and CDR2 SVGAGI (reference sequence). CDR3 loop: CASSYLGGILYEQYF. The CDR3 DNA is TGTGCCAGCAGTTACCTGGGCGGGATTCTCTACGAGCAGTACTTC.

The CDR3 DNA is TGTGCCAGCAGCAAAGGAGGCGTAGCGGGCTCCTACGAGCAGTACTTC. This encodes CASSKGGVAGSYEQYF. The V call is TRBV21-1, the J call TRBJ2-7; TRBD2 is the table's D call, not checked against the DNA. TRBV21-1 has pseudogene status. The CDR3 runs to 16 residues.

The chain uses TRBV10-2 and TRBJ1-2; no reliable D call. The CDR3 runs 13 residues. CDR1 is WSHSY, CDR2 SAAADI, per germline. Trimming removed 1 base at V and 5 bases at J, with 8 bases between. The CDR3 sequence: CASSEYIRYGYTF. The CDR3 DNA is TGCGCCAGCAGTGAGTATATCAGATATGGCTACACCTTC.

The chain links TRBV6-5 to TRBJ2-3, with TRBD2 matching 8 bases. This CDR3 contains 15 residues. The trim removed 10 bases at V and 2 bases at J, leaving 11 bases unmatched. Germline V CDR1 and CDR2: MNHEY, SVGAGI. The CDR3 protein is CATRPTGLDTDTQYF. DNA of the CDR3: TGTGCCACCCGGCCCACGGGACTAGACACAGATACGCAGTATTTT.

The chain couples TRBV6-5 to TRBJ1-5; D gene ambiguous. Germline loops: CDR1 MNHEY, CDR2 SVGAGI. Between the trimmed V and J ends, which lost 2 bases and 0 bases, there was a span of 8 bases. This CDR3 contains 15 residues. CDR3 coding DNA: TGTGCCAGCAGTTACGAGAATTATAGCAATCAGCCCCAGCATTTT. This encodes CASSYENYSNQPQHF.

The chain employs TRBV14 and TRBJ2-1; no firm D call. V lost 0 bases and J 7 bases, leaving 7 bases between the germline ends. CDR1 is SGHDN, CDR2 FVKESK, per germline. The CDR3 contains 13 residues. The CDR3 nucleotides read TGTGCCAGCAGCCAAGAACGAGTAAATGAGCAGTTCTTC. Its protein is CASSQERVNEQFF.

The V call is TRBV7-2, the J call TRBJ2-7; 8 positions agree with TRBD2. Germline assignment: CDR1 SGHTA and CDR2 FQGNSA. The CDR3 contains 16 residues. The ends lost 5 bases at V and 4 bases at J; junction bases unmatched: 13. This CDR3 is CASSPVGGGTFYEQYF. Here the CDR3 DNA reads TGTGCCAGCAGCCCGGTGGGCGGGGGGACATTTTACGAGCAGTACTTC.

The chain joins TRBV19 to TRBJ1-6, with a tentative D call TRBD1 (6 bases). Germline V CDR1 and CDR2: LNHDA, SQIVND (reference sequence). There are 15 residues in the CDR3. Trimming took 6 bases from V and 8 from J, leaving 17 bases between them. The CDR3 spells CASSNSWSGDSPLHF. CDR3 in DNA: TGTGCCAGTAGCAATTCTTGGTCAGGGGATTCACCCCTCCACTTT.

This chain uses TRBV5-1 with TRBJ1-1, with TRBD1 as a possible D gene (6 bases). V was clipped by 0 bases and J by 4 bases, with 10 bases between them. The CDR3 consists of 14 residues. The germline CDR1 and CDR2 sequences are SGHRS and YFSETQ. The CDR3 loop reads CASSLGGQSTEAFF. The CDR3 nucleotides are TGCGCCAGCAGCTTGGGGGGGCAGAGCACTGAAGCTTTCTTT.

V gene TRBV9 combines with J gene TRBJ2-1; TRBD1 aligns across 8 bases. The germline V gene has CDR1 SGDLS and CDR2 YYNGEE. CDR3 size: 13 residues. Unmatched junction bases numbered 2, after V lost 4 bases and J lost 5 bases. The CDR3 bases are TGTGCCAGCAGCTCACAGGGGGACAATGAGCAGTTCTTC. Its protein is CASSSQGDNEQFF.

The chain employs TRBV19 and TRBJ1-6; a possible D gene is TRBD1 (6 bases). CDR3 length: 14 amino acids. CDR1 is LNHDA and CDR2 is SQIVND in the germline V gene (reference sequence). V lost 6 bases, J lost 5 bases, and 11 bases lay in between. Here the CDR3 DNA reads TGTGCCAGTAGGGAACAGGGTAATAATTCACCCCTCCACTTT. Amino acids: CASREQGNNSPLHF.

The chain has TRBV29-1 and TRBJ1-4; TRBD1 matches at 8 bases. There are 12 residues in the CDR3. Trimming removed 7 bases from V and 8 bases from J; junction bases left unmatched: 6. In germline, CDR1 is SQVTM, CDR2 ANQGSEA. CDR3 in DNA: TGCAGCGCGGGGACAGGCGAAGAAAAACTGTTTTTT. This encodes CSAGTGEEKLFF.

The chain couples TRBV20-1 to TRBJ1-3, with 8 bases lining up with TRBD1. Germline CDR1 reads DFQATT; CDR2 reads SNEGSKA (reference sequence). This CDR3 comprises 17 residues. With 3 bases clipped from V and 2 bases from J, the junction kept 12 bases outside the gene matches. CDR3 sequence: CSASGAGGTPTGNTIYF. In DNA, the CDR3 is TGCAGTGCTAGTGGGGCAGGGGGCACACCAACTGGAAACACCATATATTTT.